Reported below is one T cell receptor (beta chain). Measured with immunoSEQ multiplex PCR; TCRdb has only the in-frame clones, and not every one. The sample records tens of thousands of clones, about 85% being singletons. The data are from a study of OX40 agonist ivuxolimab in advanced cancers. This CDR3 spans 16 amino acids. V was pared by 1 base and J by 8 bases, with 10 bases of the junction left unmatched. The germline gives CDR1 SGHDT, CDR2 YYEEEE. The receptor comes from an adult with an advanced solid tumor such as melanoma, head and neck, liver or kidney cancer. The rearrangement uses TRBV5-6 and TRBJ1-4, with 8 bases lining up with TRBD1. Sequencing was performed on CD4+ or CD8+ T cells sorted from blood, taken in a trial of the OX40 agonist ivuxolimab. The CDR3 DNA reads as TGTGCCAGCAGCTTGTTCCGACAGGGGAGAGGGGAAAAACTGTTTTTT. As protein: CASSLFRQGRGEKLFF.